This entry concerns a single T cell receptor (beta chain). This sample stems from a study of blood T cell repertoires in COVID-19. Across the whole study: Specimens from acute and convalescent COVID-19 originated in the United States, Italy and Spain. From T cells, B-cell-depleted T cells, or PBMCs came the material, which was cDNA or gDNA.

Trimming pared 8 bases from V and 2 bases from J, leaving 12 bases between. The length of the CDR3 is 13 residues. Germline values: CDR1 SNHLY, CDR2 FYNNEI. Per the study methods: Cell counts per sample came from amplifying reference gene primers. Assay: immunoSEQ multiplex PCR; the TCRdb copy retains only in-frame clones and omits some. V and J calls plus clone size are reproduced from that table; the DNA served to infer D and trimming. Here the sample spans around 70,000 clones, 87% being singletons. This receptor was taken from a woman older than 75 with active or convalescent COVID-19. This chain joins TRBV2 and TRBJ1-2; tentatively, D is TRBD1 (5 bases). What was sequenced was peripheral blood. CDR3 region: CASLPPGNYGYTF. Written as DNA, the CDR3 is TGTGCCAGCCTTCCCCCAGGGAACTATGGCTACACCTTC. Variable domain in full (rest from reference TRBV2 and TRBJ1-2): EPEVTQTPSHQVTQMGQEVILRCVPISNHLYFYWYRQILGQKVEFLVSFYNNEISEKSEIFDDQFSVERPDGSNFTLKIRSTKLEDSAMYFCASLPPGNYGYTFGSGTRLTVV.